The rows below give T cell receptor beta chains drawn from one sample of a study of blood T cells in healthy people across ages. TCRdb analysed the 5' RACE reads with MiXCR anew, one entry per CDR3 protein. The sample has about 1.1 million distinct CDR3 sequences, approximately 38% seen once. The sequenced material came from blood. The origin of the receptors is a man younger than 35 in good health. CDR3s leave out the opening cysteine and the closing phenylalanine or tryptophan. The order of the fields is J gene, V gene, CDR3 protein.

>TRBJ1-4|TRBV20-1
SAFDKTSQGEKLF
>TRBJ2-3|TRBV5-1
ASSLPAGALDTQY
>TRBJ1-2|TRBV24-1
ATSSGTDYGYT
>TRBJ2-2|TRBV27
ASRPNRGGPNTGELF
>TRBJ1-6|TRBV7-9
ASSFGKGVYNSPLH
>TRBJ1-4|TRBV7-2
ASSHGVVNEKLF
>TRBJ2-1|TRBV29-1
SFQIGNEQF
>TRBJ1-5|TRBV2
ASSSGTGIGNQPQH
>TRBJ1-6|TRBV18
ASSRIGDRNSPLH
>.|TRBV12-3/TRBV12-4
ASSRGGEQY
>TRBJ1-4|TRBV9
ASSARDRGFGEKLF
>TRBJ1-2|TRBV27
ASSRTYENYGYT
>TRBJ1-1|TRBV12-3/TRBV12-4
ASSLGGGYRGEAF
>TRBJ1-2|TRBV4-3
ASSQGGTFGGGYT
>TRBJ1-5|TRBV7-2
ASNPSSNQPQH
>TRBJ1-1|TRBV5-1
ASSLRDRGLTEAF
>TRBJ2-3|TRBV20-1
SASPSSGTDTQY
>TRBJ2-5|TRBV7-9
ASSAGRIQETQY
>TRBJ1-2|TRBV7-6
ASSLSGTGGYT
>TRBJ2-7|TRBV3-1
ASSPHPMSSYEQY
>TRBJ1-4|TRBV6-5
ASSYKSQGARNEKLF
>TRBJ2-5|TRBV4-2
ASSQERETQY
>TRBJ1-1|TRBV20-1
SAGQAGVNTEAF
>TRBJ2-7|TRBV20-1
SARDLGRASYEQY
>TRBJ2-6|TRBV12-3/TRBV12-4
ASSWRRSGANVLT
>TRBJ2-3|TRBV7-2
ASSRGGGDTDTQY
>TRBJ1-1|TRBV7-2
ASSLVSGSTEAF
>TRBJ1-2|TRBV7-2
ASSLERSPYT
>TRBJ1-2|TRBV5-1
ASSLATGNYGYT
>TRBJ1-4|TRBV9
ASSGRNRDRGNEKLF
>TRBJ2-3|TRBV4-3
ASSQELTDTQY
>TRBJ2-2|TRBV4-3
ASKTPRGLSGELF
>TRBJ1-6|TRBV7-2
ASSLRQGLVNSPLH
>TRBJ1-1|TRBV20-1
SARKQGVGTEAF
>TRBJ2-3|TRBV3-1
ASSLGEGLSTDTQY
>TRBJ1-1|TRBV27
ASSLSGRIEAF
>TRBJ1-1|TRBV20-1
SARDGGRALAEAF